The source of this T cell receptor (beta chain) is a study of T-cell reconstitution after alpha-beta-depleted transplantation in children. Germline assignment: CDR1 SEHNR and CDR2 FQNEAQ (reference sequence). The CDR3 is 12 residues long. Trimming removed 4 bases at V and 11 bases at J, with 12 bases between. Using unique molecular identifiers, the investigators prepared the TCRbeta library. TCRdb re-derived calls from the PCR reads in MiXCR, one entry per CDR3 protein. Of 450,000 to 600,000 distinct CDR3 sequences listed, around 20% are singletons. This chain connects TRBV7-9 to TRBJ2-1; possibly TRBD1 or TRBD2 for D (5 bases each). The sequence came from a human donor who donated a stem cell graft to a child with acute lymphoblastic leukemia. The sequencing here drew on PBMCs from the stem cell graft donor, taken from the stem cell graft. This CDR3 is CASSYAGSKQFF. In nucleotides, the CDR3 is TGTGCCAGCAGCTACGCAGGGAGTAAGCAGTTCTTC.